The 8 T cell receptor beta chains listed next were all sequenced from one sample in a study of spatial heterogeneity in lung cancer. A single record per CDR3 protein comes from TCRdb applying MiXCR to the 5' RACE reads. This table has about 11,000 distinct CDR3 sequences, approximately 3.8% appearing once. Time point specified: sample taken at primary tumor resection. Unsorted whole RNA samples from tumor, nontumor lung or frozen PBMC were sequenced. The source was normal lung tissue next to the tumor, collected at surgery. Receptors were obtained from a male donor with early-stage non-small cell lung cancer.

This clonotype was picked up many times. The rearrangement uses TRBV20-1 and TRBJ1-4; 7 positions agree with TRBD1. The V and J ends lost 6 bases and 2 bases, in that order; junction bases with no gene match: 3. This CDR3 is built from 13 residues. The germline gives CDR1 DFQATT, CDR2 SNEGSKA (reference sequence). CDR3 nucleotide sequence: TGCAGTGCCCTGACAGGGACTAATGAAAAACTGTTTTTT. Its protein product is CSALTGTNEKLFF.

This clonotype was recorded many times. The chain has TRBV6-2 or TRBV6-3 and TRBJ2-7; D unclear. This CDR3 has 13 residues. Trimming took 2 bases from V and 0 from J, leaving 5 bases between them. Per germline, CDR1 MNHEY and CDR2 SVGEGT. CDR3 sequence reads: CASSYSNSYEQYF. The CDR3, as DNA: TGTGCCAGCAGTTACAGTAACTCCTACGAGCAGTACTTC.

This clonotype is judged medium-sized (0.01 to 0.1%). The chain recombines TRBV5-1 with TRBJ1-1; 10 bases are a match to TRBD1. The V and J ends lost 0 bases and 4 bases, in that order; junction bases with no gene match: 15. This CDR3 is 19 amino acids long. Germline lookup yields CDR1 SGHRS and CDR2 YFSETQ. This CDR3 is CASSLGSTRTGGSPTEAFF. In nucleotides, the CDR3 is TGCGCCAGCAGCTTGGGAAGTACCAGGACAGGGGGAAGTCCCACTGAAGCTTTCTTT. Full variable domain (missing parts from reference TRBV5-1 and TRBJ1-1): KAGVTQTPRYLIKTRGQQVTLSCSPISGHRSVSWYQQTPGQGLQFLFEYFSETQRNKGNFPGRFSGRQFSNSRSEMNVSTLELGDSALYLCASSLGSTRTGGSPTEAFFGQGTRLTVV.

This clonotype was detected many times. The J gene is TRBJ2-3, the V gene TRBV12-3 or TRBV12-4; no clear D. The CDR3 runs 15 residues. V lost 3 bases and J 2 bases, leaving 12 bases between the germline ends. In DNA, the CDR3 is TGTGCCAGCAGTTTGGCGGACCCACTCACAGATACGCAGTATTTT. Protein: CASSLADPLTDTQYF.

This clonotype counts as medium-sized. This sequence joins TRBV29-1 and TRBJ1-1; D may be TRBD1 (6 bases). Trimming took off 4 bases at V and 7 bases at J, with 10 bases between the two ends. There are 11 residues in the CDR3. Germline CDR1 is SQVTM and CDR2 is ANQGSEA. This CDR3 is CSVGTANEAFF. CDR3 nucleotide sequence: TGCAGCGTTGGGACAGCTAATGAAGCTTTCTTT.

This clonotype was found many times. CDR3 sequence: CASSEARLRSMNTEAFF. The CDR3 bases are TGTGCCAGCAGTGAAGCCCGCCTCAGATCAATGAACACTGAAGCTTTCTTT. This chain uses TRBV6-1 with TRBJ1-1; D is unresolved. V lost 0 bases and J 0 bases, leaving 14 bases between the germline ends. This CDR3 comprises 17 residues. Germline V gives CDR1 MNHNS, CDR2 SASEGT.

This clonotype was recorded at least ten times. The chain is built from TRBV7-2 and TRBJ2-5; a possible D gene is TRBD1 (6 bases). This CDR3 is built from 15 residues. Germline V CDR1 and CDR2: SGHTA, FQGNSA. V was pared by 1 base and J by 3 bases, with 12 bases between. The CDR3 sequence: CASSLVGHSKETQYF. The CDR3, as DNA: TGTGCCAGCAGCTTAGTGGGACACTCAAAAGAGACCCAGTACTTC.

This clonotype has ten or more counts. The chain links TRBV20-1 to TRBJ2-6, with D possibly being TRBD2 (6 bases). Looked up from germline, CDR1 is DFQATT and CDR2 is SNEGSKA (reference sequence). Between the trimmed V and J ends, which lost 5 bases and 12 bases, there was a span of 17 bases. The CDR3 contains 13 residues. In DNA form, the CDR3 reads TGCAGTGCTCCCACGGGACTCCGTACCGTCCTGACTTTC. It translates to CSAPTGLRTVLTF.